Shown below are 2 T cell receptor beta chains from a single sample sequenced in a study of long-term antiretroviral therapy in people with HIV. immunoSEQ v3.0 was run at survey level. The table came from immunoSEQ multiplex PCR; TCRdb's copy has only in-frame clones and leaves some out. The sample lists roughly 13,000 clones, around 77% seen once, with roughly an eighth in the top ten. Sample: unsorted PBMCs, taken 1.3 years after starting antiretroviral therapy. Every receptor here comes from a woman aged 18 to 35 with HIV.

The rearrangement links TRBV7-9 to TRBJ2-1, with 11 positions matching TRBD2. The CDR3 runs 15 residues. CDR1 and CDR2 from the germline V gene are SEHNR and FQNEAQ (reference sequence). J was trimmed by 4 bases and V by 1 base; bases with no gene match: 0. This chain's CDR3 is CASSLGTSGYNEQFF. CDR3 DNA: TGTGCCAGCAGCTTAGGGACTAGCGGGTACAATGAGCAGTTCTTC.

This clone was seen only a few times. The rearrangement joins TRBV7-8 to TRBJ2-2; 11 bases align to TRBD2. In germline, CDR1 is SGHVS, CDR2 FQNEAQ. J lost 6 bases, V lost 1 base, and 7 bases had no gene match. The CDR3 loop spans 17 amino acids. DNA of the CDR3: TGTGCCAGCAGCTTAGAACCCCTAGCGGGGGGTCCCGGGGAGCTGTTTTTT. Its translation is CASSLEPLAGGPGELFF.